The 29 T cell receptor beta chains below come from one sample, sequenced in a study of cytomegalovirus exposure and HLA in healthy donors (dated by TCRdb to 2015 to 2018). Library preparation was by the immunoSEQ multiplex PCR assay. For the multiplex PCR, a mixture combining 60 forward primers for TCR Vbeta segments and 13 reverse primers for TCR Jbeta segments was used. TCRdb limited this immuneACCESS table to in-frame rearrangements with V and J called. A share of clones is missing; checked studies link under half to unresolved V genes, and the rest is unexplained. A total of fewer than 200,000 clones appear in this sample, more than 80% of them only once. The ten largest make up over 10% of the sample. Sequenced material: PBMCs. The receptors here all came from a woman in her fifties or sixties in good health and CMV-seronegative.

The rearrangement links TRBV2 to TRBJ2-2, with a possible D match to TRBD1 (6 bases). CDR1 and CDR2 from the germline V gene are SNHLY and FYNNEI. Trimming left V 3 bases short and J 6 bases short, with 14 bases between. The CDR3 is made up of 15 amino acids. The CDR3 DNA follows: TGTGCCAGCAGTGAGTCGGGACAAATTTCCGGGGAGCTGTTTTTT. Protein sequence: CASSESGQISGELFF.

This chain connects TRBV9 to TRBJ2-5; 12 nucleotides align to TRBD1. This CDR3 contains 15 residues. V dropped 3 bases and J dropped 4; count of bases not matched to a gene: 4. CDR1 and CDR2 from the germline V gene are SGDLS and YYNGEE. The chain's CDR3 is CASSAGDRGRETQYF. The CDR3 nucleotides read TGTGCCAGCAGCGCGGGGGACAGGGGGCGAGAGACCCAGTACTTC. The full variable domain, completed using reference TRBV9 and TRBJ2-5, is DSGVTQTPKHLITATGQRVTLRCSPRSGDLSVYWYQQSLDQGLQFLIQYYNGEERAKGNILERFSAQQFPDLHSELNLSSLELGDSALYFCASSAGDRGRETQYFGPGTRLLVL.

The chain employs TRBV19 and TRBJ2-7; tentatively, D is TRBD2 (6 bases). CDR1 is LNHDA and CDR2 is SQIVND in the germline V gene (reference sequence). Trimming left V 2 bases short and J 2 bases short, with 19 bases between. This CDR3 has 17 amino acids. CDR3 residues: CASSINTGVPPAYEQYF. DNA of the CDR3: TGTGCCAGTAGTATAAACACGGGAGTCCCACCAGCCTACGAGCAGTACTTC.

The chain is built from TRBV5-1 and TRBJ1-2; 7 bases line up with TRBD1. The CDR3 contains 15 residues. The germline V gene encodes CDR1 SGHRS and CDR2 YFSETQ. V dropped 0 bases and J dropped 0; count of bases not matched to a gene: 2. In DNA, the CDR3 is TGCGCCAGCAGCTTGGGGGACAGCACTAACTATGGCTACACCTTC. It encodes CASSLGDSTNYGYTF.

CDR3 sequence reads: CASSYSAGVGEKLFF. CDR3 sequence (DNA): TGTGCCAGCAGTTACTCGGCCGGGGTTGGTGAAAAACTGTTTTTT. The chain recombines TRBV6-5 with TRBJ1-4; D is unclear. This CDR3 contains 15 residues. CDR1 MNHEY and CDR2 SVGAGI come from the germline V gene. Trimming left V 0 bases short and J 7 bases short, with 12 bases between.

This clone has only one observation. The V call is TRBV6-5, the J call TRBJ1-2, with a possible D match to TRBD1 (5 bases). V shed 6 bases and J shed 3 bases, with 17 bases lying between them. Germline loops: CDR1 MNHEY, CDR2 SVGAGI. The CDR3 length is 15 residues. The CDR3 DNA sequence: TGTGCCAGCAGCCCCGCCGGGACTCTGGACTATGGCTACACCTTC. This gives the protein CASSPAGTLDYGYTF.

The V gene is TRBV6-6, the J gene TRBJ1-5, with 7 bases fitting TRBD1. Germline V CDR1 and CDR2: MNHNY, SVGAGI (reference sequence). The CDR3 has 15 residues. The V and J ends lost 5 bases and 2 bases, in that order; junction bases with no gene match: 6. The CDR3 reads CASSPPTGGNQPQHF. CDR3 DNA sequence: TGTGCCAGCAGTCCACCTACAGGGGGCAATCAGCCCCAGCATTTT.

In DNA, the CDR3 is TGTGCCAGCACCGCGGGAGGGGGGGGCTATGGCTACACCTTC. Translated, it gives CASTAGGGGYGYTF. The chain combines TRBV6-1 with TRBJ1-2, with D maybe TRBD1 (6 bases). Per germline, CDR1 MNHNS and CDR2 SASEGT. Trimming left V 7 bases short and J 4 bases short, with 16 bases between. The length of the CDR3 is 14 residues.

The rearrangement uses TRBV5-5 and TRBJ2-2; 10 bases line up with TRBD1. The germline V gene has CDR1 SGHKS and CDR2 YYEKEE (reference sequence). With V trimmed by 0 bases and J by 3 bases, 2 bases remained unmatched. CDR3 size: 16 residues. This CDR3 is CASSLGQGAYTGELFF. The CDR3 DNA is TGTGCCAGCAGCTTGGGACAGGGGGCGTACACCGGGGAGCTGTTTTTT.

The DNA of the CDR3 is TGTGCCAGCAGCCCTCCGGGGGAGGGCGCGGACACTGAAGCTTTCTTT. Its protein is CASSPPGEGADTEAFF. The gene calls are TRBV13 and TRBJ1-1, with a possible D match to TRBD1 (5 bases). Germline-derived CDR1 and CDR2 are PRHDT and FYEKMQ (reference sequence). Trimming took off 5 bases at V and 3 bases at J, with 19 bases between the two ends. There are 16 residues in the CDR3.

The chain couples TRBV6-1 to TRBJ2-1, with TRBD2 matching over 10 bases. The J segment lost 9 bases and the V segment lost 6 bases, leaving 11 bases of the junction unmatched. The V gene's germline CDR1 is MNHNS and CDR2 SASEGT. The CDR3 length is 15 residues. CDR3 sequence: CASSWLAGAAGEQFF. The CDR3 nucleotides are TGTGCCAGCAGCTGGCTAGCGGGGGCGGCGGGTGAGCAGTTCTTC.

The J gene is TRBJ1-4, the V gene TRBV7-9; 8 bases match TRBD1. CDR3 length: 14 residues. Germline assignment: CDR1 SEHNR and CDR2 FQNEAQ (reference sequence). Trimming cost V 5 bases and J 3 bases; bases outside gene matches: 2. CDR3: CASSDRGANEKLFF. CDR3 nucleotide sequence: TGTGCCAGCAGCGACAGGGGTGCTAATGAAAAACTGTTTTTT. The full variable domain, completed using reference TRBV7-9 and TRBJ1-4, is DTGVSQNPRHKITKRGQNVTFRCDPISEHNRLYWYRQTLGQGPEFLTYFQNEAQLEKSRLLSDRFSAERPKGSFSTLEIQRTEQGDSAMYLCASSDRGANEKLFFGSGTQLSVL.

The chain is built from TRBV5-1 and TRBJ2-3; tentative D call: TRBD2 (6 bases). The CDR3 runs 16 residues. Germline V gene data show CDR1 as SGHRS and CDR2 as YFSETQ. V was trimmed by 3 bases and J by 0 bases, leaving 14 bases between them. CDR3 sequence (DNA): TGCGCCAGCAGCTACCGGGACTTAACTAGCACAGATACGCAGTATTTT. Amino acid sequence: CASSYRDLTSTDTQYF.

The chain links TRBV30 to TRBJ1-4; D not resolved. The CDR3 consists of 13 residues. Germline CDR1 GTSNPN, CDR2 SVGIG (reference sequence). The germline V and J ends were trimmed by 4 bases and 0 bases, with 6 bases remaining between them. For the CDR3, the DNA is TGTGCCTGGACCCCGGCAACTAATGAAAAACTGTTTTTT. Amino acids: CAWTPATNEKLFF.

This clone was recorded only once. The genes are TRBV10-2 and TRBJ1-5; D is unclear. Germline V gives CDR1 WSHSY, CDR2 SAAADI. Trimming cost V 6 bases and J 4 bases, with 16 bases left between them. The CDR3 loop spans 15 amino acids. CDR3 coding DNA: TGCGCCAGCAGAGAGGGCCCCTCTCATAATCAGCCCCAGCATTTT. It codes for CASREGPSHNQPQHF.

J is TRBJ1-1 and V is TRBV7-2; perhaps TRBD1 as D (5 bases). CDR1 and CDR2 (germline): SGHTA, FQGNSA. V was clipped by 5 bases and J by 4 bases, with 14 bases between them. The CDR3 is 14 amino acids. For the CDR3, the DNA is TGTGCCAGCAGCAATAATGGAGGGACCACTGAAGCTTTCTTT. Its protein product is CASSNNGGTTEAFF.

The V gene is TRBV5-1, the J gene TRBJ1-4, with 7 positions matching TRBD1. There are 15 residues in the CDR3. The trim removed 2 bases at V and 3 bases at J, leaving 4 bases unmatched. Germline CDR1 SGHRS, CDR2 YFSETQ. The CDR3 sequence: CASSFTGDPNEKLFF. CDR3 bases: TGCGCCAGCAGCTTCACAGGGGACCCTAATGAAAAACTGTTTTTT.

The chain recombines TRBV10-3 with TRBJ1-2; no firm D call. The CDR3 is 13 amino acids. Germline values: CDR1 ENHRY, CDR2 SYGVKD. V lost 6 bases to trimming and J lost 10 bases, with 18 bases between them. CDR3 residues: CAISDQTTSDYTF. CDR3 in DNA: TGTGCCATCAGCGACCAGACTACATCGGACTACACCTTC.

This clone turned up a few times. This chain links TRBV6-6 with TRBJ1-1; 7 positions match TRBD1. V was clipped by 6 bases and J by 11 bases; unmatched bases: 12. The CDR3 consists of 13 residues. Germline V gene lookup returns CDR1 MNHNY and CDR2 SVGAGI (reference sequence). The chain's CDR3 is CASRRYDRDEAFF. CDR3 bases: TGTGCCAGCAGACGCTATGACAGGGATGAGGCTTTCTTT.

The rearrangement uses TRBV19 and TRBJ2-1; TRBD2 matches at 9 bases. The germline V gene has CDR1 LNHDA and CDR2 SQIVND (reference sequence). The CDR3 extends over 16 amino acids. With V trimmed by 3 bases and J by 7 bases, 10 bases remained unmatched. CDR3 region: CASSMRSGGRANEQFF. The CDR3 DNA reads TGTGCCAGTAGTATGAGGTCAGGCGGGAGGGCAAATGAGCAGTTCTTC.

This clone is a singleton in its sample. CDR3 nucleotides: TGTGCCACCCCGGACAGCTCTAATGAAAAACTGTTTTTT. Translated, it gives CATPDSSNEKLFF. V is TRBV15 and J is TRBJ1-4, with D perhaps TRBD1 (6 bases). This CDR3 comprises 13 residues. CDR1 is LNHNV, CDR2 YYDKDF, per germline (reference sequence). Trimming shortened V by 8 bases and J by 3 bases, and 10 bases separated the two germline ends.

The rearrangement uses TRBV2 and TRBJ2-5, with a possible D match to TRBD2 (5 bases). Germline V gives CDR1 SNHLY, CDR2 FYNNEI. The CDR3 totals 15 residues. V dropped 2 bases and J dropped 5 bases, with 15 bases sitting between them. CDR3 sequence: CASSEPGLEGETQYF. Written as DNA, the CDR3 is TGTGCCAGCAGTGAACCAGGACTTGAAGGGGAGACCCAGTACTTC.

The chain's CDR3 is CASSFGGNSYNEQFF. Here the CDR3 DNA reads TGTGCCAGCAGTTTTGGAGGAAACTCCTACAATGAGCAGTTCTTC. The V call is TRBV28, the J call TRBJ2-1; D is perhaps TRBD2 (5 bases). This CDR3 is 15 amino acids long. Trimming pared 3 bases from V and 0 bases from J, leaving 9 bases between. Per the germline V gene, CDR1 is MDHEN and CDR2 is SYDVKM.

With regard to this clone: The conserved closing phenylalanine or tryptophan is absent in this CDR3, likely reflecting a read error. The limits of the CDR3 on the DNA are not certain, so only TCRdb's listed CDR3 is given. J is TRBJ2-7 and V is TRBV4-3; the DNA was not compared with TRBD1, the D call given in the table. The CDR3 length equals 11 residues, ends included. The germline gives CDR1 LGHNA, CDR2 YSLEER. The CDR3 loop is CASSQGQYLGI.

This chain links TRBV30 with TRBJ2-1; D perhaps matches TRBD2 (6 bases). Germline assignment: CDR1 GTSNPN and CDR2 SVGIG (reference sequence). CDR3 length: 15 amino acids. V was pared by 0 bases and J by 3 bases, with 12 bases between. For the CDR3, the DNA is TGTGCCTGGAGTGTTAGCGGAGCGGGCTACAATGAGCAGTTCTTC. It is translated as CAWSVSGAGYNEQFF.

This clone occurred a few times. The CDR3 sequence is CASSLGSGPRETQYF. In DNA, the CDR3 is TGTGCCAGCAGCCTCGGAAGCGGGCCCCGGGAGACCCAGTACTTC. The J gene is TRBJ2-5, the V gene TRBV5-8; TRBD2 is a possible D gene (6 bases). The V and J ends lost 4 bases and 5 bases respectively, with 18 bases between them. The length of the CDR3 is 15 residues. Germline-derived CDR1 and CDR2 are SGHTS and YDEGEE.

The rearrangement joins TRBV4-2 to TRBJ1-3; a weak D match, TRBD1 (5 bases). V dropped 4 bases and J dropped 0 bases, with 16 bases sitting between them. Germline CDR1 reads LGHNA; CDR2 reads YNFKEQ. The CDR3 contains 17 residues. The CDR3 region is CASSPLNGGASGNTIYF. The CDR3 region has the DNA TGTGCCAGCAGCCCCCTTAATGGTGGGGCCTCTGGAAACACCATATATTTT.

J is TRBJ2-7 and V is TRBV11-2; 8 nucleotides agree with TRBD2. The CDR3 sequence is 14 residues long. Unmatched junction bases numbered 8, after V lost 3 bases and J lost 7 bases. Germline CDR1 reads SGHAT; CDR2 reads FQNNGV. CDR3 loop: CASSLNPGGPEQYF. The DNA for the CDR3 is TGTGCCAGCAGCTTGAATCCGGGGGGGCCTGAGCAGTACTTC. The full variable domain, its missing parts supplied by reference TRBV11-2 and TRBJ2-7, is EAGVAQSPRYKIIEKRQSVAFWCNPISGHATLYWYQQILGQGPKLLIQFQNNGVVDDSQLPKDRFSAERLKGVDSTLKIQPAKLEDSAVYLCASSLNPGGPEQYFGPGTRLTVT.

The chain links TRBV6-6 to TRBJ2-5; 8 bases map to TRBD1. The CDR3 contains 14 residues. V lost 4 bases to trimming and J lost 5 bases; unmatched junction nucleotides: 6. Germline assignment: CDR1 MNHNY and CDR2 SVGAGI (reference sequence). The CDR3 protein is CASSSSRQGETQYF. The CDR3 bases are TGTGCCAGCAGTTCCTCTCGACAGGGGGAGACCCAGTACTTC.